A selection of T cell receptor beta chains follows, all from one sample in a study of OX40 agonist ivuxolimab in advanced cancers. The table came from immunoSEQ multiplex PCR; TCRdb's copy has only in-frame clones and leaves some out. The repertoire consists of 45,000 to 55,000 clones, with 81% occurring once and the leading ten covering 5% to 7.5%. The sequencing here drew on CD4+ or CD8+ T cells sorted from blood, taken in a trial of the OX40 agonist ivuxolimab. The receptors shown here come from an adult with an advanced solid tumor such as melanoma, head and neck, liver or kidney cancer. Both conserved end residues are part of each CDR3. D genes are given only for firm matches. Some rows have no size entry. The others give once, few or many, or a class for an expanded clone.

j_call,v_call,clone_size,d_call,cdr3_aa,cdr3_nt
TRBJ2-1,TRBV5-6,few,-,CASSLGWGEQFF,TGTGCCAGCAGCTTGGGCTGGGGCGAGCAGTTCTTC
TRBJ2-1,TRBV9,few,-,CASSVAIDSYNEQFF,TGTGCCAGCAGCGTAGCTATCGATTCCTACAATGAGCAGTTCTTC
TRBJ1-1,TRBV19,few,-,CASSFRGIAEAFF,TGTGCCAGTAGTTTCAGGGGCATCGCTGAAGCTTTCTTT
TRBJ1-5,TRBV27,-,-,CASSLLGTFSNQPQHF,TGTGCCAGCAGTTTATTGGGCACTTTTAGCAATCAGCCCCAGCATTTT
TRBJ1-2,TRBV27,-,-,CASSWGNAEGYTF,TGTGCCAGCAGTTGGGGAAACGCGGAAGGCTACACCTTC
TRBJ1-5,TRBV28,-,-,CASSLGGGVQPQHF,TGTGCCAGCAGTTTAGGTGGGGGCGTTCAGCCCCAGCATTTT
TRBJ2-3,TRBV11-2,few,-,CASSEGTLSSTDTQYF,TGTGCCAGCAGCGAGGGGACACTCAGTAGCACAGATACGCAGTATTTT
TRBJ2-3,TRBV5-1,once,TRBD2,CASSLMAGGPADTQYF,TGCGCCAGCAGCTTGATGGCGGGGGGGCCCGCAGATACGCAGTATTTT
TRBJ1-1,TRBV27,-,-,CASSSGVGQPNTEAFF,TGTGCCAGCAGTTCCGGGGTGGGACAACCGAACACTGAAGCTTTCTTT
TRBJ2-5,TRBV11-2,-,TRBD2,CASSFLAGGQGETQYF,TGTGCCAGCAGCTTCCTAGCGGGGGGCCAGGGAGAGACCCAGTACTTC
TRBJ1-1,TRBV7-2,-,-,CASSLASYSIGGGLNTEAFF,TGTGCCAGCAGCTTAGCCTCCTACAGTATCGGGGGCGGCCTGAACACTGAAGCTTTCTTT
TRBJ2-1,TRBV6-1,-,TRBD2,CASSVGAGGIYEQFF,TGTGCCAGCAGTGTAGGAGCGGGGGGCATCTATGAGCAGTTCTTC
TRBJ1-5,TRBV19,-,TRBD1,CASSIGTGTSNQPQHF,TGTGCCAGTAGTATAGGGACAGGGACGAGCAATCAGCCCCAGCATTTT
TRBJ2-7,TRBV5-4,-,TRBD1,CASSRRTGGAYGYEQYF,TGTGCCAGCAGCCGCCGGACAGGGGGCGCATACGGCTACGAGCAGTACTTC
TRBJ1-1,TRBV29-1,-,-,CSAMTENTEAFF,TGCAGCGCCATGACTGAGAACACTGAAGCTTTCTTT
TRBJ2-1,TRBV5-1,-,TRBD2,CASFGEGLNEQFF,TGCGCCAGCTTTGGCGAGGGACTAAATGAGCAGTTCTTC
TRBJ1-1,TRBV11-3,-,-,CASSSGGREGTEAFF,TGTGCCAGCAGCTCTGGGGGCAGAGAGGGCACTGAAGCTTTCTTT
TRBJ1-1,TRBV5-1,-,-,CASSLEASNTEAFF,TGCGCCAGCAGCTTGGAGGCATCGAACACTGAAGCTTTCTTT
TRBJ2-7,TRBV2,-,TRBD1,CASGSGQGPYEQYF,TGTGCCAGCGGGTCGGGACAGGGACCCTACGAGCAGTACTTC
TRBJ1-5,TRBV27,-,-,CASSLTGSNQPQHF,TGTGCCAGCAGTTTAACAGGAAGCAATCAGCCCCAGCATTTT
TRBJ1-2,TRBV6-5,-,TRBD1,CASSWTGGDGYTF,TGTGCCAGCAGTTGGACAGGGGGCGATGGCTACACCTTC
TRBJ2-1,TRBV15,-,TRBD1,CATSRGRTGGLLEQFF,TGTGCCACCAGCAGAGGAAGGACAGGGGGCCTCTTGGAGCAGTTCTTC
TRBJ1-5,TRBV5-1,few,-,CASRLEGSNQPQHF,TGCGCCAGCAGGTTGGAGGGAAGTAATCAGCCCCAGCATTTT
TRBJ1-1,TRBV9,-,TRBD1,CASSVTRGPNTEAFF,TGTGCCAGCAGCGTGACGAGGGGGCCAAACACTGAAGCTTTCTTT
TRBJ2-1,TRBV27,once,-,CATSSDSSYNEQFF,TGTGCCACCTCTAGCGACAGCTCCTACAATGAGCAGTTCTTC
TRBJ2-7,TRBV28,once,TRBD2,CASRTSGSYEQYF,TGTGCCAGCCGGACTAGCGGCTCCTACGAGCAGTACTTC
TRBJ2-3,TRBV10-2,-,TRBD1,CASGDRVRPDTQYF,TGCGCCAGCGGGGACAGGGTTCGGCCAGATACGCAGTATTTT
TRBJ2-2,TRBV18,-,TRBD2,CASSPPRGDTGELFF,TGTGCCAGCTCACCACCGCGGGGGGACACCGGGGAGCTGTTTTTT